This TCR beta chain was found in a study of cytomegalovirus exposure and HLA in healthy donors. The CDR3 sequence is 16 residues long. Looked up from germline, CDR1 is MRHNA and CDR2 is SNTAGT. V shed 6 bases and J 0 bases; nucleotides not matched to a gene: 8. Study observations and caveats: Based on reports, TCR beta sequences accurately predicted HLA-A and HLA-B alleles for most subjects.

Researchers ran the PCR with 60 Vbeta and 13 Jbeta primers. Only in-frame clones appear in the TCRdb table, and some are missing; sequencing was by immunoSEQ multiplex PCR. This sample carries tens of thousands of clones, 68% of them seen once, and the ten largest clones take around 17%. As to this clone: Its antigen is currently unknown.

The sequence was collected from a man aged 40-49 years in good health and CMV-seropositive. This rearrangement joins TRBV6-4 to TRBJ2-1; 7 bases align to TRBD2. Sample: PBMCs. In nucleotides, the CDR3 is TGTGCCAGCAGCGCGAGCGGGGCCAGCTCCTACAATGAGCAGTTCTTC. It codes for CASSASGASSYNEQFF.